The subject of this entry is one T cell receptor beta chain. The antigen is unknown. TCRdb called the 5' RACE reads again in MiXCR, with one record for every CDR3 protein. This table has some 500,000 distinct CDR3 sequences, 11% to 15% appearing once. This sample was included in a study of identical twins. The study, taken as a whole, reports: Monozygotic twins shared more out-of-frame TCR alpha than recombination models predicted.

Between the trimmed V and J ends, which lost 3 bases and 13 bases, there was a span of 10 bases. CDR3 length: 10 amino acids. From germline, CDR1 is DFQATT and CDR2 SNEGSKA (reference sequence). These data are also associated with another study on yellow fever vaccine responses in identical twins.

V is TRBV20-1 and J is TRBJ2-1; D is uncertain. The sequenced material came from CD4+ T cells sorted from blood. The sequence came from a woman aged 18-29 years in good health. This CDR3 is CSASTLVQFF. As DNA, the CDR3 is TGCAGTGCTAGTACTCTCGTTCAGTTCTTC.